Following are 6 T cell receptor beta chains from one sample sequenced in a study of CD8+ T cells in alopecia areata. Treatment in this sample: oral pan-JAK inhibitor, 5-10 mg twice daily. Extraction of RNA preceded its reverse transcription into cDNA, which served as the sequencing template. Sequenced by immunoSEQ multiplex PCR; TCRdb stores in-frame clones only, minus some. There are about 200,000 clones in the sample; 35% to 40% occur only once, and almost 0.5% lies in the top ten. The specimen comprised CD4+ T cells sorted from blood, sampled at roughly week 30, from a patient treated with tofacitinib. The receptors shown here come from a human donor with alopecia areata.

The gene calls are TRBV5-6 and TRBJ1-1, with D tentatively TRBD1 (5 bases). Germline assignment: CDR1 SGHDT and CDR2 YYEEEE. V was pared by 4 bases and J by 5 bases, with 15 bases between. The CDR3 spans 14 residues. The CDR3 DNA reads TGTGCCAGCAGCACGTTATCGGGGGTTACTGAAGCTTTCTTT. Its protein is CASSTLSGVTEAFF.

The V gene is TRBV30, the J gene TRBJ2-2; perhaps TRBD2 as D (6 bases). The CDR3 runs 16 residues. In germline, CDR1 is GTSNPN, CDR2 SVGIG (reference sequence). The V end was cut by 3 bases, the J end by 6 bases, with 20 bases between. CDR3 region: CAWRRYRDFRSGELFF. As DNA, the CDR3 is TGTGCCTGGAGGCGTTACCGGGACTTTCGTTCCGGGGAGCTGTTTTTT.

CDR3 sequence: CASSLSWPNLPTDTQYF. CDR3 nucleotides: TGTGCCAGCAGCTTGTCGTGGCCCAACCTACCCACAGATACGCAGTATTTT. This rearrangement joins TRBV5-4 to TRBJ2-3, with D unclear. The CDR3 length is 17 residues. Trimming stripped 1 base from V and 2 bases from J, with 17 bases between. Per the germline V gene, CDR1 is SGHNT and CDR2 is YYREEE (reference sequence).

A word on this clone: Other DNA sequences in the sample encode the same CDR3. This sequence joins TRBV5-6 and TRBJ2-5; no reliable D call. Per the germline V gene, CDR1 is SGHDT and CDR2 is YYEEEE. The CDR3 has 12 residues. Trimming took off 2 bases at V and 4 bases at J, with 6 bases between the two ends. The CDR3 DNA reads as TGTGCCAGCAGCTTTTCTCGAGAGACCCAGTACTTC. Translating it yields CASSFSRETQYF.

This clone was counted only a few times. The chain carries TRBV15 and TRBJ2-4; perhaps TRBD1 as D (6 bases). The CDR3 covers 12 residues. Trimming removed 3 bases at V and 11 bases at J, with 11 bases between. Looked up from germline, CDR1 is LNHNV and CDR2 is YYDKDF (reference sequence). The CDR3: CATSSVDSLQYF. For the CDR3, the DNA is TGTGCCACCAGCAGTGTGGACAGTCTTCAGTACTTC.

This clone was detected a few times. The chain links TRBV15 to TRBJ1-4, with D unresolved. Trimming stripped 3 bases from V and 5 bases from J, with 13 bases between. Germline V gene data show CDR1 as LNHNV and CDR2 as YYDKDF (reference sequence). CDR3 length: 15 residues. The CDR3 nucleotides are TGTGCCACCAGCAGGGATGGACGGGAGAATGAAAAACTGTTTTTT. It codes for CATSRDGRENEKLFF.